The next 3 T cell receptor beta chains were all read from a single sample in a study of cytomegalovirus exposure and HLA in healthy donors. A multiplex PCR was run with 60 Vbeta primers and 13 Jbeta primers. Clones were sequenced by immunoSEQ multiplex PCR, and TCRdb holds only the in-frame ones, with some missing. The table includes some 160,000 clones, about 72% detected once. What was sequenced was PBMCs. All receptors come from a male donor in good health and CMV-seronegative.

This sequence joins TRBV6-4 and TRBJ1-1, with D perhaps TRBD1 (6 bases). The germline V and J ends were trimmed by 0 bases and 5 bases, with 7 bases remaining between them. Germline V gene lookup returns CDR1 MRHNA and CDR2 SNTAGT. The CDR3 is 13 residues long. The CDR3 here is CASSDSGGTEAFF. The CDR3 region has the DNA TGTGCCAGCAGTGACTCAGGGGGAACTGAAGCTTTCTTT.

In its sample, this clone was seen once. This chain connects TRBV5-1 to TRBJ2-3; unclear D gene. The CDR3 consists of 16 residues. Deletions cut 0 bases from V and 6 bases from J, with 17 bases between. Germline CDR1 is SGHRS and CDR2 is YFSETQ. The CDR3 sequence is CASSLVVAGASDTQYF. The CDR3 DNA sequence: TGCGCCAGCAGCTTGGTAGTAGCCGGAGCTTCTGATACGCAGTATTTT.

With regard to this clone: The same CDR3 can be traced to other DNA sequences in this sample. The chain links TRBV9 to TRBJ2-5; TRBD2 matches 8 bases. The CDR3 is 17 amino acids. Germline lookup yields CDR1 SGDLS and CDR2 YYNGEE. Unmatched junction bases numbered 9, after V lost 0 bases and J lost 2 bases. CDR3 sequence (DNA): TGTGCCAGCAGCGTAGGACTCGCGGGGGGTGGGCAAGAGACCCAGTACTTC. Translating gives CASSVGLAGGGQETQYF.